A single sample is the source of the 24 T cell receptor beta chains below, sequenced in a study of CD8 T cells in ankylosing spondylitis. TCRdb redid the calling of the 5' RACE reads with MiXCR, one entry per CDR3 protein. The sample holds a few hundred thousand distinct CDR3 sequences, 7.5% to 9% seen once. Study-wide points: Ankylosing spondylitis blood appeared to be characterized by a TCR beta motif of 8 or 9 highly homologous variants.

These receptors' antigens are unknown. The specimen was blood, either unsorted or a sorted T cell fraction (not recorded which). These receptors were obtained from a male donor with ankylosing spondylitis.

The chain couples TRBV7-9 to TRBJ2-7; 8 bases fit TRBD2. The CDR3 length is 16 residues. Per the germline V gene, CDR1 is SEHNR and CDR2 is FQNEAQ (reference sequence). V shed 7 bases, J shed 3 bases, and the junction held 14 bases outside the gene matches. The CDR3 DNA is TGTGCCAGCAATAGAAATAGCGGGATCTCCCGCTACGAGCAGTACTTC. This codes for CASNRNSGISRYEQYF.

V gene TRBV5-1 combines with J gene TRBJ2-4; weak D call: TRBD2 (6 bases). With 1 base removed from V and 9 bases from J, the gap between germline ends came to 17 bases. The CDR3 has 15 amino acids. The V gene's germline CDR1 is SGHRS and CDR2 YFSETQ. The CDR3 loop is CASSLRGSRGGIQYF. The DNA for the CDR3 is TGCGCCAGCAGCTTGAGGGGATCGCGGGGTGGCATTCAGTACTTC.

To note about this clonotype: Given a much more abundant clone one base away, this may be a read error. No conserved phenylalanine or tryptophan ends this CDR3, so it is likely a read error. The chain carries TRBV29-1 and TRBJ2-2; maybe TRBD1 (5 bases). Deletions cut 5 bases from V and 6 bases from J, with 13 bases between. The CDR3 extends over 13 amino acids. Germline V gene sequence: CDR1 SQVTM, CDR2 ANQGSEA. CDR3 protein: CSVFQQVSGELFS. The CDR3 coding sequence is TGCAGCGTTTTCCAACAGGTCTCCGGGGAGCTGTTTTCT.

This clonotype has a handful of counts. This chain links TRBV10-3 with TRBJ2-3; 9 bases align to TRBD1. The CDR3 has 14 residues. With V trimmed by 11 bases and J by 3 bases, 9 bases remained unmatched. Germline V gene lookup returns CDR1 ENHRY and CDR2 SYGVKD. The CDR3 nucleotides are TGTGCCGCCCTCCGGACAGGGGAAACAGATACGCAGTATTTT. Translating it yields CAALRTGETDTQYF.

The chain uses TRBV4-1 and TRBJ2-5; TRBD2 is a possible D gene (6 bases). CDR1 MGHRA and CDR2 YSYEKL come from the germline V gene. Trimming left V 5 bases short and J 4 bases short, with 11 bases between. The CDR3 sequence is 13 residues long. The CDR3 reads CASSTRAGETQYF. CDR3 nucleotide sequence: TGCGCCAGCAGCACCCGAGCGGGAGAGACCCAGTACTTC.

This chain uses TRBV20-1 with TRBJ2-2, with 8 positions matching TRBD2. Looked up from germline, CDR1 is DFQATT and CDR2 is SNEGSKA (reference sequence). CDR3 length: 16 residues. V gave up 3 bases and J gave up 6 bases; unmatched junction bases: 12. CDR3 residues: CSARPGPGLVAGELFF. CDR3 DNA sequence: TGCAGTGCTAGGCCGGGGCCGGGACTAGTGGCCGGGGAGCTGTTTTTT.

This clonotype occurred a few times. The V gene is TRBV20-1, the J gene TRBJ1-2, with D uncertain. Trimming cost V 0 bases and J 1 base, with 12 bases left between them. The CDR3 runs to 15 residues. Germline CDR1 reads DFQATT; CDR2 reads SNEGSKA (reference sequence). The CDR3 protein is CSARDSRTDNYGYTF. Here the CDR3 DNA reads TGCAGTGCTAGAGATAGCAGGACTGATAACTATGGCTACACCTTC.

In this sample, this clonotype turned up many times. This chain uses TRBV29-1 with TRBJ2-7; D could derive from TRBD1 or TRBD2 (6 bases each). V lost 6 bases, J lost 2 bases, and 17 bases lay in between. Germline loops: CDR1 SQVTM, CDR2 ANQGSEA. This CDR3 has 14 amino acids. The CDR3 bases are TGCAGCGTCGGGGGCCCTAGCGACACCTACGAGCAGTACTTC. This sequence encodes CSVGGPSDTYEQYF.

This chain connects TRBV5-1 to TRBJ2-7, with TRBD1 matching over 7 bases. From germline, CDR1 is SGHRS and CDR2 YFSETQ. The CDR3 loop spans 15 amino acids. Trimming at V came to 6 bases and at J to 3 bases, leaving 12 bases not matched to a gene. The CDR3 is CASTPVEQGLYEQYF. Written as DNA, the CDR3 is TGCGCCAGCACTCCCGTTGAACAGGGGCTCTACGAGCAGTACTTC.

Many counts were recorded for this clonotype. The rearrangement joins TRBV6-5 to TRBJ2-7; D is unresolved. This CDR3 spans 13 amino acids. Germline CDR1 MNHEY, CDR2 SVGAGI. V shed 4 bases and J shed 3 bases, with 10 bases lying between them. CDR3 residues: CASSLGRGYEQYF. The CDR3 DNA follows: TGTGCCAGCAGTTTAGGTCGTGGCTACGAGCAGTACTTC.

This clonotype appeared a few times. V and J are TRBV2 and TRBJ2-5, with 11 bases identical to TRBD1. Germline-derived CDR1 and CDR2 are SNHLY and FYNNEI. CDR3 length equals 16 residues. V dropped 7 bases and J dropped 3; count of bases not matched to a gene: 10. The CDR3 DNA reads TGTGCCAGCACTCTGCAAACGGGACAGGGGGAAGAGACCCAGTACTTC. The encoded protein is CASTLQTGQGEETQYF.

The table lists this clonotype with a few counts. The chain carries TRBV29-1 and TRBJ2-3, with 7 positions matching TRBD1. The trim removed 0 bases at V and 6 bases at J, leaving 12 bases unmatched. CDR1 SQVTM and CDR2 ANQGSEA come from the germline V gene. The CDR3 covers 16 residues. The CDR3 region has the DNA TGCAGCGTTGAAGATGATGGAACAGGGGTACGCGATACGCAGTATTTT. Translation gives CSVEDDGTGVRDTQYF.

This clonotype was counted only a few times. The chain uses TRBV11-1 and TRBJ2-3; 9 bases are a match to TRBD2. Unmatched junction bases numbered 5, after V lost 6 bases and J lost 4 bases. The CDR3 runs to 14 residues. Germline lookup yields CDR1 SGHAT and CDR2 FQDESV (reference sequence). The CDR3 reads CASRRTSAPDTQYF. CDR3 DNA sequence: TGTGCCAGCAGGAGGACTAGCGCCCCAGATACGCAGTATTTT.

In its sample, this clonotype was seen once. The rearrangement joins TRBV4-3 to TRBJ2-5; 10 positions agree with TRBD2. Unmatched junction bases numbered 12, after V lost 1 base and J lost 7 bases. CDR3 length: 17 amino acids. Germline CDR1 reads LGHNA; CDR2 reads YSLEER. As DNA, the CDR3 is TGCGCCAGCAGCCAAGGGGCAACTAGCGGGACTGGAGGGACCCAGTACTTC. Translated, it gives CASSQGATSGTGGTQYF.

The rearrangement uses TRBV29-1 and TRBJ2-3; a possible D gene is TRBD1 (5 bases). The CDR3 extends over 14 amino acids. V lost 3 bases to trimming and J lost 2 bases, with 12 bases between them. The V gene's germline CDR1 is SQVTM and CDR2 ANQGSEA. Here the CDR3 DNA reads TGCAGCGTTGATGTTGCAGGGTTCACAGATACGCAGTATTTT. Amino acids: CSVDVAGFTDTQYF.

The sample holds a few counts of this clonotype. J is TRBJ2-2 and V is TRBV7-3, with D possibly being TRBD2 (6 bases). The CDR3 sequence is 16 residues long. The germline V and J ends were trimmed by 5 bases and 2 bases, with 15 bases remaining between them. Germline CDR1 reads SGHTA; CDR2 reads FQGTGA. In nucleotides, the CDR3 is TGTGCCAGCAGCCCCCTCGGGGGACCCAACACCGGGGAGCTGTTTTTT. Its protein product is CASSPLGGPNTGELFF.

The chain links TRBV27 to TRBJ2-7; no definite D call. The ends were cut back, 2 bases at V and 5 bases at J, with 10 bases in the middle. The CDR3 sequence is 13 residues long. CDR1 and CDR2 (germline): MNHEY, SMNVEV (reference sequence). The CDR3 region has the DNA TGTGCCAGCAGTTTAGCAAGCCTGGACGAGCAGTACTTC. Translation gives CASSLASLDEQYF.

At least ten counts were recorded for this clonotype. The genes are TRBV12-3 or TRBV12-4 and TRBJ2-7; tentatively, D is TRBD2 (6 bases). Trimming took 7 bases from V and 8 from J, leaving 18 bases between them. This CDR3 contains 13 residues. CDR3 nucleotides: TGTGCCAGCACCTTTAGCGCAGGAGGGAAGCAGTACTTC. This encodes CASTFSAGGKQYF.

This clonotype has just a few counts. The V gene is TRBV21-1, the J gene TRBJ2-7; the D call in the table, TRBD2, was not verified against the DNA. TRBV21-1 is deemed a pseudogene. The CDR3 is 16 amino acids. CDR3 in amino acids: CASSPPGTKIFYEQYF. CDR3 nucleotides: TGTGCCAGCAGCCCACCCGGGACTAAAATATTCTACGAGCAGTACTTC.

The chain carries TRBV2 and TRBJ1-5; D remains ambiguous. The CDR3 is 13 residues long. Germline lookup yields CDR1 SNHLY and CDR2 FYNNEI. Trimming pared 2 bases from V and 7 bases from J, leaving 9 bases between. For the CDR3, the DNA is TGTGCCAGCAGTGAATTAAGAGTCCAGCCCCAGCATTTT. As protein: CASSELRVQPQHF.

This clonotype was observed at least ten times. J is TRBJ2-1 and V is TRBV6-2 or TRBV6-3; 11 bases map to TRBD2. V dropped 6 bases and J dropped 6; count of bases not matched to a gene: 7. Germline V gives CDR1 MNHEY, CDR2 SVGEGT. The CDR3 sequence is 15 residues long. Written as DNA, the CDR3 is TGTGCCAGCAGCTCATCTCTAGCGGGAGGCAATGAGCAGTTCTTC. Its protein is CASSSSLAGGNEQFF.

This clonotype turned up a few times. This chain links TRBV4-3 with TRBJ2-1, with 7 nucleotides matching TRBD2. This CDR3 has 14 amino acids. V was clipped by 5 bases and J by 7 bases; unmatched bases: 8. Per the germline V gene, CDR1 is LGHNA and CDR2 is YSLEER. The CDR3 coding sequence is TGCGCCAGCAGCGGGACTACCCTTAGAAATGAGCAGTTCTTC. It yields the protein CASSGTTLRNEQFF.

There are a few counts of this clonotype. The CDR3 spells CSVGLRLVYNEQFF. CDR3 coding DNA: TGCAGCGTTGGCCTACGCCTAGTCTACAATGAGCAGTTCTTC. The V and J genes are TRBV29-1 and TRBJ2-1, with unresolved D. Deletions cut 4 bases from V and 3 bases from J, with 13 bases between. The CDR3 is made up of 14 amino acids. CDR1 is SQVTM and CDR2 is ANQGSEA in the germline V gene.

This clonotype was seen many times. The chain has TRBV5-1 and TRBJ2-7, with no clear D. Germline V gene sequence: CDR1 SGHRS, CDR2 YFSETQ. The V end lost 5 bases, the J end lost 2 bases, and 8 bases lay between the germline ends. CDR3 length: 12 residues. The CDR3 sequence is CASSKIPYEQYF. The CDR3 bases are TGCGCCAGCAGTAAGATCCCCTACGAGCAGTACTTC.